This passage covers 8 T cell receptor beta chains from one sample sequenced in a study of T cells in Graves' hyperthyroidism and ophthalmopathy. Amplification yielded TCR beta CDR3 regions, with RNA transcripts as the source. In the first-round RT-PCR of the TCR CDR3, the HTBI primer set was used. TCRdb recomputed calls from the multiplex PCR reads with MiXCR, one row per CDR3 protein. The sample has roughly 180,000 distinct CDR3 sequences; about 15% are singletons. Material for sequencing was blood. These receptor sequences come from a woman aged 50 to 60 with Graves' hyperthyroidism.

This clonotype showed up just a few times. CDR3 protein: CASSRVWAANNEQFF. DNA for the CDR3: TGTGCCAGCAGCCGGGTGTGGGCGGCAAACAATGAGCAGTTCTTC. The V gene is TRBV6-1, the J gene TRBJ2-1; D is undetermined. This CDR3 comprises 15 residues. Trimming took off 6 bases at V and 5 bases at J, with 17 bases between the two ends. Germline V CDR1 and CDR2: MNHNS, SASEGT.

The chain recombines TRBV3-1 with TRBJ2-7; TRBD1 aligns across 8 bases. Germline lookup yields CDR1 LGHDT and CDR2 YNNKEL (reference sequence). This CDR3 spans 13 amino acids. V trimming: 6 bases; J trimming: 6 bases; junction bases outside the gene matches: 7. The CDR3 bases are TGTGCCAGCAGAAAGCAGGGGGCCGGCGAGCAGTACTTC. Amino acids: CASRKQGAGEQYF.

Many counts were recorded for this clonotype. The V gene is TRBV12-3 or TRBV12-4, the J gene TRBJ2-1; unclear D gene. The CDR3 extends over 12 amino acids. Trimming cost V 3 bases and J 8 bases, with 8 bases left between them. The CDR3 region has the DNA TGTGCCAGCAGTTTTTCCGTCTATGAGCAGTTCTTC. Residues: CASSFSVYEQFF.

The chain employs TRBV2 and TRBJ1-1; D gene unclear. Trimming took off 6 bases at V and 1 base at J, with 6 bases between the two ends. Germline lookup yields CDR1 SNHLY and CDR2 FYNNEI. The CDR3 runs to 12 residues. CDR3: CASRRQNTEAFF. The CDR3 DNA is TGTGCCAGCAGGAGACAGAACACTGAAGCTTTCTTT.

This clonotype was recorded at least ten times. The CDR3 DNA is TGTGCCAGCAGCACACCCGGGGCAGCCTACGAGCAGTACTTC. Translated, it gives CASSTPGAAYEQYF. V gene TRBV7-9 combines with J gene TRBJ2-7; TRBD1 or TRBD2 may be the D gene (5 bases each). V lost 5 bases and J 2 bases, leaving 13 bases between the germline ends. This CDR3 contains 14 residues. CDR1 and CDR2 (germline): SEHNR, FQNEAQ (reference sequence).

At least ten counts were recorded for this clonotype. The V and J genes are TRBV9 and TRBJ2-1, with 7 bases matching TRBD2. The V and J ends lost 3 bases and 4 bases, in that order; junction bases with no gene match: 10. Germline CDR1 SGDLS, CDR2 YYNGEE. The CDR3 has 16 amino acids. The CDR3 loop is CASSADYGGNYNEQFF. In DNA, the CDR3 is TGTGCCAGCAGCGCAGATTACGGGGGGAATTACAATGAGCAGTTCTTC.

The J gene is TRBJ1-1, the V gene TRBV4-1; D is ambiguous. The CDR3 runs to 13 residues. Trimming shortened V by 0 bases and J by 3 bases, and 5 bases separated the two germline ends. In germline, CDR1 is MGHRA, CDR2 YSYEKL. For the CDR3, the DNA is TGCGCCAGCAGCCAAGATCGGGACACTGAAGCTTTCTTT. Translation gives CASSQDRDTEAFF.

J is TRBJ2-3 and V is TRBV2; possible D gene TRBD1, 5 bases. Germline V gives CDR1 SNHLY, CDR2 FYNNEI. V was pared by 8 bases and J by 5 bases, with 17 bases between. The CDR3 has 14 residues. CDR3 protein: CASCLQGLEDTQYF. The DNA for the CDR3 is TGTGCCAGCTGTCTTCAGGGTTTAGAAGATACGCAGTATTTT.